These 5 T cell receptor beta chains share one sample of origin, sequenced in a study of shared clonotypes between healthy human individuals. Profiled with immunoSEQ multiplex PCR; TCRdb holds only in-frame clones, not every one. Among approximately 240,000 clones listed, 65% were seen once. Sequencing was performed on memory CD4+ T cells sorted from blood. The subset: CD45RA-negative fraction. These receptor sequences come from a man aged 25 to 40 in good health.

This chain connects TRBV5-4 to TRBJ2-1, with D perhaps given as TRBD1 or TRBD2 (5 bases each). CDR1 is SGHNT and CDR2 is YYREEE in the germline V gene (reference sequence). Trimming took 1 base from V and 2 from J, leaving 10 bases between them. The CDR3 runs to 15 residues. The CDR3 protein is CASSLSGTAYNEQFF. The CDR3 bases are TGTGCCAGCAGCTTGTCCGGGACGGCCTACAATGAGCAGTTCTTC.

The chain has TRBV19 and TRBJ1-1; D might be TRBD1 (5 bases). Trimming left V 7 bases short and J 0 bases short, with 12 bases between. This CDR3 comprises 14 residues. Germline CDR1 reads LNHDA; CDR2 reads SQIVND (reference sequence). CDR3 DNA: TGTGCCAGTATGAGCAGGGCCTTGAACACTGAAGCTTTCTTT. Encoded protein: CASMSRALNTEAFF.

J is TRBJ2-5 and V is TRBV11-3, with 7 nucleotides matching TRBD2. Germline CDR1 and CDR2: SGHNT and YENEEA. Trimming removed 7 bases from V and 7 bases from J; junction bases left unmatched: 12. This CDR3 spans 14 amino acids. The CDR3 DNA reads TGTGCCAGCAAGGTCTCCAGCGGGGCAGCGACCCAGTACTTC. Translation: CASKVSSGAATQYF.

This clone was counted between two and nine times. The chain carries TRBV6-1 and TRBJ2-7; no reliable D call. Germline CDR1 is MNHNS and CDR2 is SASEGT. This CDR3 comprises 13 residues. Trimming pared 4 bases from V and 5 bases from J, leaving 12 bases between. Here the CDR3 reads CASSGRPYDEQYF. Written as DNA, the CDR3 is TGTGCCAGCAGTGGTCGTCCGTATGACGAGCAGTACTTC.

For this clone: A much larger clone is a single base away; this may be a read error. The chain employs TRBV5-4 and TRBJ2-6, with D uncertain. The CDR3 covers 13 residues. CDR1 and CDR2 (germline): SGHNT, YYREEE (reference sequence). With 0 bases removed from V and 2 bases from J, the gap between germline ends came to 0 bases. For the CDR3, the DNA is TGTGCCAGCAGCTTGGCTGGGGCCAACGTCCTGACTTTC. Translation: CASSLAGANVLTF.